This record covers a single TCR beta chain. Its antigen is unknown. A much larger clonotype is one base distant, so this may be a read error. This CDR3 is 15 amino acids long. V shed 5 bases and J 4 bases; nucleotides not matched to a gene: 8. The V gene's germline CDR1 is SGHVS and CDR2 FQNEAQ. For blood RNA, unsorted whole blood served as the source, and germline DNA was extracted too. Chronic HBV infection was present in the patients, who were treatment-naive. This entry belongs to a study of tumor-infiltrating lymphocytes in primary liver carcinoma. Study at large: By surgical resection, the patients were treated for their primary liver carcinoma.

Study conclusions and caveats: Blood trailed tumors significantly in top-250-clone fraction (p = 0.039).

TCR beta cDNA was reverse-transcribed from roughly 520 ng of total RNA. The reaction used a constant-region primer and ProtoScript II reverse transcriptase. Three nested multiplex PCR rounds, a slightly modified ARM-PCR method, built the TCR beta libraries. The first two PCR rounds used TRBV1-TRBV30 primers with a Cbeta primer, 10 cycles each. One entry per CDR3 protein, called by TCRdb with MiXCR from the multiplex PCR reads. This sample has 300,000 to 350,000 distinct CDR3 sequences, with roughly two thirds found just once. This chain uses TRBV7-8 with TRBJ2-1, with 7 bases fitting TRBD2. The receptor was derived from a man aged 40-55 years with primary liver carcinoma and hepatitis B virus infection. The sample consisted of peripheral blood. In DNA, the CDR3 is TGTGCCAGCAGCCTTGACGGGGGGTATTACAATGAGCAGTTCTTC. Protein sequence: CASSLDGGYYNEQFF. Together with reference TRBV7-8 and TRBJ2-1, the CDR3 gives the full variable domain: GAGVSQSPRYKVAKRGQDVALRCDPISGHVSLFWYQQALGQGPEFLTYFQNEAQLDKSGLPSDRFFAERPEGSVSTLKIQRTQQEDSAVYLCASSLDGGYYNEQFFGPGTRLTVL.